The T cell receptor (beta chain) under discussion was sequenced for a study of T cells in Graves' hyperthyroidism and ophthalmopathy. General study points: Most clonotypes expanded in thyroid above 0.001 were likewise present in blood.

V lost 5 bases, J lost 6 bases, and 1 base stayed unmatched. This CDR3 contains 13 residues. The V gene's germline CDR1 is KGHDR and CDR2 SFDVKD. Criteria for exclusion of patients were uncontrolled infection, other autoimmune disease, pregnancy or lactation. Clinicians diagnosed patients from clinical symptoms, serum thyroxine and TRAb, thyroid ultrasound and orbital computed tomography. This sample holds PBMCs from less than 13 ml fresh peripheral blood. The source material, RNA transcripts, was used to amplify TCR beta CDR3 regions. A first-round RT-PCR of the TCR CDR3 used the HTBI primer set. TCRdb re-called the multiplex PCR reads with MiXCR, one entry per CDR3 protein. The data show about 560,000 distinct CDR3 sequences, with 16% seen just once and under 20% held by the top ten. With regard to this clonotype: What it recognizes is unknown.

This sequence joins TRBV24-1 and TRBJ1-3; 9 nucleotides agree with TRBD1. The clonotype was recovered from a woman aged 18 to 35 with Graves' hyperthyroidism. Sequencing was done on a sample of blood. The CDR3 nucleotides read TGTGCCACCAGTGGACAGGGGGAAAACACCATATATTTT. Protein: CATSGQGENTIYF.